The rows below give T cell receptor beta chains drawn from one sample of a study of blood T cell repertoires in COVID-19. Data came from immunoSEQ multiplex PCR; TCRdb stores just in-frame clones and leaves some out. The sample records about 160,000 clones, about 90% being singletons. Sequencing used peripheral blood. Receptors were obtained from a man aged 25 to 40 with COVID-19, enrolled during active disease. Each CDR3 is given without its conserved first and last residue.

J	V	CDR3
TRBJ1-6	TRBV7-9	ASSSNRQGYSPLH
TRBJ2-2	TRBV2	ASSVRGTGELF
TRBJ1-5	TRBV5-8	ASSLKDRMNQPQH
TRBJ2-5	TRBV7-8	ASSLVLFQETQY
TRBJ2-5	TRBV4-3	ASSQATGGRETQY
TRBJ1-1	TRBV18	ASSPTGGSSEAF
TRBJ1-1	TRBV18	ASSPLAGTEAF
TRBJ2-7	TRBV2	ASSETEIAHEQY
TRBJ2-2	TRBV28	ASSPNLSTGELF
TRBJ1-4	TRBV28	ASSPMRGGDSEKLF
TRBJ2-7	TRBV29-1	SVERTGGYEQY
TRBJ1-1	TRBV29-1	SVVYQGGTEAF
TRBJ1-1	TRBV7-6	ASSSPEGGEAF
TRBJ1-2	TRBV6-5	ASRSTGGANYGYT
TRBJ1-5	TRBV19	ASTAQGAGNQPQH
TRBJ1-3	TRBV19	ASRDRDRGTAGNTIY
TRBJ2-3	TRBV30	AWSSLAVSTDTQY
TRBJ1-1	TRBV5-8	ASSGFDMNTEAF
TRBJ2-3	TRBV28	ASSRAREGTDTQY
TRBJ2-1	TRBV15	ATSTGSGGIWNEQF
TRBJ2-3	TRBV5-1	ASSRPERSTDTQY
TRBJ2-1	TRBV19	ASSIGSRGDNEQF
TRBJ1-5	TRBV12-3/TRBV12-4	ASSLIDRQPQH
TRBJ1-4	TRBV7-8	ASSALGAPNEKLF
TRBJ2-7	TRBV28	ASTPLGTRGLYEQY
TRBJ1-5	TRBV7-2	ASSFWTGGYSNQPQH
TRBJ1-2	TRBV7-8	ASSLVDGVLGNYGYT
TRBJ1-2	TRBV7-3	ASSSGTGLYGYT
TRBJ2-3	TRBV7-9	ASSPDGQGPLTDTQY
TRBJ1-1	TRBV27	ASGYAGQPEAF
TRBJ2-1	TRBV28	ASSPGTSGTGNEQF
TRBJ1-4	TRBV18	ASSHLQEDNEKLF
TRBJ1-2	TRBV2	ASSELAGGNGYT
TRBJ1-6	TRBV4-3	ASSHWAGQDNSPLH
TRBJ2-3	TRBV4-3	ASSQARGGTQY
TRBJ1-1	TRBV24-1	ATSDGTTTEAF
TRBJ1-6	TRBV6-5	ASSGRGQDNSPLH
TRBJ1-1	TRBV5-6	ASSLRGFGTEAF
TRBJ2-1	TRBV4-3	ASSQEGARSYNEQF
TRBJ2-7	TRBV2	ASSEDRPGEQY
TRBJ1-5	TRBV11-2	ASSLVLRVKISNQPQH
TRBJ1-4	TRBV27	ASSDRGDPGEKLF
TRBJ2-2	TRBV29-1	SVAQVSGTGELF
TRBJ1-5	TRBV5-1	ASSETGDQPQH
TRBJ1-1	TRBV19	ASSPQGNTEAF
TRBJ2-7	TRBV24-1	ATSATSGPYEQY
TRBJ2-7	TRBV7-9	ASSPPGIQVY
TRBJ2-5	TRBV5-1	ASSYLGLQETQY
TRBJ1-2	TRBV5-8	ASSLALGLTGYGYT
TRBJ1-2	TRBV7-2	ASSLGGNNYGYT
TRBJ2-3	TRBV7-2	ASSLGWRGPSTDTQY
TRBJ1-1	TRBV6-6	ASSYSSTGMSGQAF
TRBJ1-2	TRBV7-9	ASSLDRVRGYT
TRBJ1-5	TRBV2	ASRGTGGWNQPQH